A single sample is the source of the 29 T cell receptor beta chains below, sequenced in a study of T cells in Graves' hyperthyroidism and ophthalmopathy. Amplified TCR beta CDR3 regions came from RNA transcripts. The TCR CDR3 first-round RT-PCR relied on the HTBI primer set. TCRdb re-called the multiplex PCR reads through MiXCR, storing one row per CDR3 protein. The table has about 320,000 distinct CDR3 sequences, 15% to 20% seen once. The sequenced sample consisted of blood. The receptors were sampled from a man under 40 with Graves' hyperthyroidism.

This clonotype was seen more than once but under ten times. The chain joins TRBV27 to TRBJ1-1, with D unresolved. This CDR3 contains 14 residues. The V gene lost 4 bases and the J gene lost 4 bases, with 13 bases spanning the gap. The germline gives CDR1 MNHEY, CDR2 SMNVEV (reference sequence). The CDR3 here is CASSSMGPGTEAFF. As DNA, the CDR3 is TGTGCCAGCAGTTCCATGGGTCCCGGCACTGAAGCTTTCTTT.

This clonotype was seen repeatedly, ten times or more. The chain joins TRBV3-1 to TRBJ1-1, with D uncertain. Germline CDR1 and CDR2: LGHDT and YNNKEL (reference sequence). This CDR3 has 13 amino acids. V lost 2 bases and J lost 11, with 15 bases in between. CDR3 DNA sequence: TGTGCCAGCAGCCAAACGGTCCGAGGTTTGGCTTTCTTT. Translation gives CASSQTVRGLAFF.

This clonotype was seen only a few times. The V gene is TRBV5-6, the J gene TRBJ2-2, with 11 bases identical to TRBD2. CDR3 size: 20 residues. Trimming removed 4 bases from V and 1 base from J; junction bases left unmatched: 15. Germline assignment: CDR1 SGHDT and CDR2 YYEEEE. CDR3 in amino acids: CASSTATYTTSGRNTGELFF. The CDR3 nucleotides are TGTGCCAGCAGCACGGCTACATATACTACTAGCGGGAGGAACACCGGGGAGCTGTTTTTT.

The sample holds many counts of this clonotype. The chain has TRBV7-2 and TRBJ2-5; TRBD1 agrees at 7 bases. This CDR3 region has 14 residues. Germline V lookup: CDR1 SGHTA, CDR2 FQGNSA. Trimming took 5 bases from V and 2 from J; bases not matched to a gene: 5. The CDR3 reads CASSPTGRQETQYF. CDR3 coding DNA: TGTGCCAGCAGCCCGACAGGGCGGCAAGAGACCCAGTACTTC. Using reference TRBV7-2 and TRBJ2-5 for the parts outside the CDR3, the full variable domain is GAGVSQSPSNKVTEKGKDVELRCDPISGHTALYWYRQSLGQGLEFLIYFQGNSAPDKSGLPSDRFSAERTGGSVSTLTIQRTQQEDSAVYLCASSPTGRQETQYFGPGTRLLVL.

In its sample, this clonotype was seen many times. J is TRBJ2-3 and V is TRBV9, with 7 positions matching TRBD2. This CDR3 comprises 16 residues. The J segment lost 6 bases and the V segment lost 6 bases, leaving 16 bases of the junction unmatched. CDR1 and CDR2 (germline): SGDLS, YYNGEE. The CDR3 loop is CASTLTGGSALDTQYF. CDR3 bases: TGTGCCAGCACCCTAACCGGGGGGAGTGCACTGGATACGCAGTATTTT.

The genes are TRBV28 and TRBJ1-5; no firm D call. Germline CDR1 MDHEN, CDR2 SYDVKM. Trimming took off 1 base at V and 1 base at J, with 14 bases between the two ends. This CDR3 has 17 residues. Written as DNA, the CDR3 is TGTGCCAGCAGTTTATCCTGGAGGCCTGGGAGCAATCAGCCCCAGCATTTT. Encoded protein: CASSLSWRPGSNQPQHF.

A few counts support this clonotype. The genes are TRBV28 and TRBJ1-5; TRBD1 might be the D (6 bases). Germline V gives CDR1 MDHEN, CDR2 SYDVKM. This CDR3 is built from 13 residues. Trimming removed 6 bases at V and 3 bases at J, with 9 bases between. The CDR3 protein is CASSRGFNQPQHF. Written as DNA, the CDR3 is TGTGCCAGCAGCAGGGGCTTCAATCAGCCCCAGCATTTT.

In this sample, this clonotype turned up many times. This chain uses TRBV5-1 with TRBJ2-7; 9 bases match TRBD1. The CDR3 length is 16 residues. V shed 4 bases and J 0 bases; nucleotides not matched to a gene: 8. In germline, CDR1 is SGHRS, CDR2 YFSETQ. The CDR3 sequence is CASSQAGTGFSYEQYF. CDR3 nucleotide sequence: TGCGCCAGCAGCCAGGCCGGGACAGGGTTCTCCTACGAGCAGTACTTC.

This chain uses TRBV13 with TRBJ2-1; the D is unclear. The V end was cut by 3 bases, the J end by 10 bases, with 16 bases between. The CDR3 loop spans 14 amino acids. Germline V CDR1 and CDR2: PRHDT, FYEKMQ (reference sequence). The CDR3 DNA follows: TGTGCCAGCAGCTTGGTTAGTGGGCTGAGCGAGCAGTTCTTC. Amino acid sequence: CASSLVSGLSEQFF. The full variable domain, with the rest looked up from reference TRBV13 and TRBJ2-1, is AAGVIQSPRHLIKEKRETATLKCYPIPRHDTVYWYQQGPGQDPQFLISFYEKMQSDKGSIPDRFSAQQFSDYHSELNMSSLELGDSALYFCASSLVSGLSEQFFGPGTRLTVL.

This clonotype was seen repeatedly, ten times or more. The chain has TRBV28 and TRBJ1-1; 7 bases fit TRBD1. This CDR3 region has 14 residues. Germline CDR1 and CDR2: MDHEN and SYDVKM. The ends lost 3 bases at V and 8 bases at J; junction bases unmatched: 9. The CDR3 DNA is TGTGCCAGCAGTTTCGGGACAGCCAGCACCGAAGCTTTCTTT. Amino acid sequence: CASSFGTASTEAFF.

The chain employs TRBV19 and TRBJ1-2; D call uncertain. Trimming removed 6 bases from V and 0 bases from J, with 5 bases in between. This CDR3 has 12 residues. Germline loops: CDR1 LNHDA, CDR2 SQIVND (reference sequence). CDR3 coding DNA: TGTGCCAGTAGGATCCCTAACTATGGCTACACCTTC. Translating it yields CASRIPNYGYTF.

This clonotype occurred many times. The chain has TRBV3-1 and TRBJ2-7; weak D call: TRBD2 (5 bases). In germline, CDR1 is LGHDT, CDR2 YNNKEL (reference sequence). The CDR3 length is 12 residues. V lost 4 bases, J lost 7 bases, and 11 bases lay in between. The CDR3 DNA follows: TGTGCCAGCAGCCGGGCGCGCGGGGAGCAGTACTTC. Protein sequence: CASSRARGEQYF.

A remark on this clonotype: The junction departs from the called germline gene at one end, perhaps through a read error. This rearrangement joins TRBV29-1 to TRBJ1-4; weak D call: TRBD1 (5 bases). CDR1 is SQVTM and CDR2 is ANQGSEA in the germline V gene. The length of the CDR3 is 15 residues. The DNA for the CDR3 is TGCAGCGCCTATTCCGGGACCCCCCGGGGAGAAAAACTGGTTTTT. It codes for CSAYSGTPRGEKLVF.

The chain joins TRBV6-1 to TRBJ2-1, with TRBD2 matching over 12 bases. The CDR3 runs to 19 residues. The germline gives CDR1 MNHNS, CDR2 SASEGT. Trimming at V came to 4 bases and at J to 3 bases, leaving 13 bases not matched to a gene. The CDR3 loop reads CASSVLASGRATLYNEQFF. In nucleotides, the CDR3 is TGTGCCAGCAGTGTATTGGCTAGCGGGAGGGCCACCCTCTACAATGAGCAGTTCTTC.

This clonotype appeared a few times. V usage is TRBV5-5 and J usage is TRBJ1-2; 11 bases line up with TRBD1. CDR1 SGHKS and CDR2 YYEKEE come from the germline V gene (reference sequence). The CDR3 runs to 14 residues. V lost 2 bases and J lost 5; bases outside the gene matches: 2. CDR3 coding DNA: TGTGCCAGCAGCTTTGGACAGGGGGCGTATGGCTACACCTTC. Its translation: CASSFGQGAYGYTF.

This clonotype was observed at least ten times. V gene TRBV24-1 combines with J gene TRBJ2-3, with 7 bases aligning to TRBD2. The CDR3 consists of 15 residues. After removal of 7 bases from V and 4 bases from J, the junction contained 10 bases not matched to a gene. Germline lookup yields CDR1 KGHDR and CDR2 SFDVKD. CDR3 protein: CATRGRTGGPDTQYF. For the CDR3, the DNA is TGTGCCACCAGGGGCAGGACGGGAGGTCCAGATACGCAGTATTTT.

V usage is TRBV16 and J usage is TRBJ2-3, with D perhaps TRBD1 (6 bases). Looked up from germline, CDR1 is KGHSY and CDR2 is FQNENV. With 5 bases removed from V and 3 bases from J, the gap between germline ends came to 9 bases. This CDR3 region has 13 residues. The chain's CDR3 is CASSDTGTDTQYF. CDR3 coding DNA: TGTGCCAGCAGCGATACAGGGACAGATACGCAGTATTTT.

V gene TRBV19 combines with J gene TRBJ1-5; 7 nucleotides match TRBD1. V lost 0 bases and J lost 9; bases outside the gene matches: 8. CDR1 is LNHDA and CDR2 is SQIVND in the germline V gene (reference sequence). The CDR3 is 15 amino acids. CDR3 bases: TGTGCCAGTAGTATAGAGGGACAGCGGGTCGGGCCCCAGCATTTT. Its translation is CASSIEGQRVGPQHF.

This clonotype has a count of ten or more. The chain uses TRBV3-1 and TRBJ1-1; TRBD1 matches at 7 bases. This CDR3 comprises 14 residues. J lost 5 bases, V lost 1 base, and 4 bases had no gene match. Per germline, CDR1 LGHDT and CDR2 YNNKEL (reference sequence). CDR3 coding DNA: TGTGCCAGCAGCCAAGGACAGGGTTCGACTGAAGCTTTCTTT. This sequence encodes CASSQGQGSTEAFF.

In its sample, this clonotype was seen many times. This may be a read error, as it is one base from a much larger clone. The rearrangement uses TRBV12-3 or TRBV12-4 and TRBJ2-5; 7 nucleotides line up with TRBD1. Trimming cost V 6 bases and J 6 bases; bases outside gene matches: 10. The CDR3 has 14 residues. Here the CDR3 DNA reads TGTGCCAGCAGGGATCTGGGACAGCAAAAGACCCAGTACTTC. Translating gives CASRDLGQQKTQYF.

This clonotype was seen more than once but under ten times. The chain uses TRBV6-5 and TRBJ2-7, with D uncertain. V lost 0 bases to trimming and J lost 3 bases, with 9 bases between them. The CDR3 runs 14 residues. Per the germline V gene, CDR1 is MNHEY and CDR2 is SVGAGI. The CDR3 sequence: CASSYSIEGYEQYF. In nucleotides, the CDR3 is TGTGCCAGCAGTTACTCGATAGAAGGCTACGAGCAGTACTTC.

The chain is built from TRBV2 and TRBJ2-4, with a tentative D call TRBD2 (5 bases). V was pared by 8 bases and J by 9 bases, with 17 bases between. The V gene's germline CDR1 is SNHLY and CDR2 FYNNEI. The CDR3 length is 13 residues. The CDR3 nucleotides read TGTGCCAGCGGAGAGGGCTCTGGAGGCATTCAGTACTTC. This codes for CASGEGSGGIQYF. The variable domain in full, completed from reference TRBV2 and TRBJ2-4, reads EPEVTQTPSHQVTQMGQEVILRCVPISNHLYFYWYRQILGQKVEFLVSFYNNEISEKSEIFDDQFSVERPDGSNFTLKIRSTKLEDSAMYFCASGEGSGGIQYFGAGTRLSVL.

CDR3 loop: CASSQAPGGGSYNEQFF. The CDR3 DNA is TGCGCCAGCAGCCAAGCTCCGGGGGGAGGGTCCTACAATGAGCAGTTCTTC. The genes are TRBV4-1 and TRBJ2-1; 7 bases align to TRBD2. CDR1 MGHRA and CDR2 YSYEKL come from the germline V gene. The CDR3 runs 17 residues. The J segment lost 1 base and the V segment lost 1 base, leaving 7 bases of the junction unmatched.

This clonotype showed up many times. The gene calls are TRBV18 and TRBJ2-1; D not certain. The CDR3 consists of 17 residues. CDR1 is KGHSH, CDR2 LQKENI, per germline. With 3 bases removed from V and 5 bases from J, the gap between germline ends came to 20 bases. The CDR3 reads CASSPGRPQKLNNEQFF. DNA for the CDR3: TGTGCCAGCTCACCCGGAAGGCCACAAAAATTGAACAATGAGCAGTTCTTC. Combining the CDR3 with reference TRBV18 and TRBJ2-1 gives the whole variable domain NAGVMQNPRHLVRRRGQEARLRCSPMKGHSHVYWYRQLPEEGLKFMVYLQKENIIDESGMPKERFSAEFPKEGPSILRIQQVVRGDSAAYFCASSPGRPQKLNNEQFFGPGTRLTVL.

The chain combines TRBV6-2 or TRBV6-3 with TRBJ1-2; TRBD1 is a possible D gene (5 bases). The CDR3 spans 13 residues. With 2 bases removed from V and 5 bases from J, the gap between germline ends came to 9 bases. Germline V gene lookup returns CDR1 MNHEY and CDR2 SVGEGT. CDR3 in amino acids: CASSYPGKYGYTF. CDR3 DNA: TGTGCCAGCAGTTACCCAGGGAAGTATGGCTACACCTTC.

This clonotype was recorded at least ten times. The J gene is TRBJ2-5, the V gene TRBV18; D remains ambiguous. V was clipped by 3 bases and J by 5 bases, with 13 bases between them. Germline V gene data show CDR1 as KGHSH and CDR2 as LQKENI. This CDR3 contains 14 residues. The CDR3 spells CASSPQYEQETQYF. CDR3 bases: TGTGCCAGCTCACCCCAATATGAACAGGAGACCCAGTACTTC.

There are a few counts of this clonotype. The rearrangement joins TRBV12-3 or TRBV12-4 to TRBJ2-6; D gene unclear. Trimming stripped 8 bases from V and 0 bases from J, with 5 bases between. This CDR3 region has 13 residues. The CDR3 DNA reads TGTGCCAGCGATGACTCTGGGGCCAACGTCCTGACTTTC. Translated, it gives CASDDSGANVLTF.

This rearrangement joins TRBV5-1 to TRBJ2-5; TRBD2 is a possible D gene (6 bases). The V gene lost 1 base and the J gene lost 5 bases, with 12 bases spanning the gap. CDR3 length equals 14 residues. CDR1 SGHRS and CDR2 YFSETQ come from the germline V gene. The CDR3 DNA reads as TGCGCCAGCAGCTTGATTGGGACTCTTGAGACCCAGTACTTC. It is translated as CASSLIGTLETQYF.

CDR3 amino acids: CATSRVAGGYNEQFF. Written as DNA, the CDR3 is TGTGCCACCAGCAGAGTAGCGGGAGGGTACAATGAGCAGTTCTTC. The chain joins TRBV15 to TRBJ2-1; TRBD2 matches at 11 bases. The V segment lost 1 base and the J segment 4 bases; nucleotides outside the gene matches: 0. The CDR3 consists of 15 residues. Germline V gives CDR1 LNHNV, CDR2 YYDKDF (reference sequence).